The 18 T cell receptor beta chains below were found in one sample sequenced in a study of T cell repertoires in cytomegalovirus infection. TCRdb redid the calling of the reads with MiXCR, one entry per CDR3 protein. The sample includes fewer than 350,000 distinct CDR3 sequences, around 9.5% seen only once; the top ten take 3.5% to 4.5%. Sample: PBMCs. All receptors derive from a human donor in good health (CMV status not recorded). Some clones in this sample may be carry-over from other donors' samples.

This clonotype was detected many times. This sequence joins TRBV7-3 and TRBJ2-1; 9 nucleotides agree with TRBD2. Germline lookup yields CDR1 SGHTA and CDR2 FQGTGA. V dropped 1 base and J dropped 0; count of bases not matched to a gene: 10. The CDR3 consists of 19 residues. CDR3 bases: TGTGCCAGCAGCTTAAAAATTAGCGGGAGATTAGGCTCCTACAATGAGCAGTTCTTC. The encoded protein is CASSLKISGRLGSYNEQFF.

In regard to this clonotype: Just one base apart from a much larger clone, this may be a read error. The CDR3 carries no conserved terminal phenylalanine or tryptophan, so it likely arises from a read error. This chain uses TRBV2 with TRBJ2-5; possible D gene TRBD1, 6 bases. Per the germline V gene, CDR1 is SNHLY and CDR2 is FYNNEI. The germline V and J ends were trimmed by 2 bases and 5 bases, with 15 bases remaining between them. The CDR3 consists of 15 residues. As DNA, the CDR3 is TGTGCCAGCAGTGAACCAGGGGTTGAGAGGGAGACCCAGTACTTA. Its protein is CASSEPGVERETQYL.

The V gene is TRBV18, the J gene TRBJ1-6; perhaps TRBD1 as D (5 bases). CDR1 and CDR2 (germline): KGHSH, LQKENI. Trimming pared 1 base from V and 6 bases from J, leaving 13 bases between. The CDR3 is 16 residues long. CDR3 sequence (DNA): TGTGCCAGCTCACCACTTTTGGGCAGGGCTAATTCACCCCTCCACTTT. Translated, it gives CASSPLLGRANSPLHF.

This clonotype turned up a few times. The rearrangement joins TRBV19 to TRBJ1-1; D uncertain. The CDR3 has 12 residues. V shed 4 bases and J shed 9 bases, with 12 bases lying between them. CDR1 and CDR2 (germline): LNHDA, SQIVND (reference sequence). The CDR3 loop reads CASSTYADKAFF. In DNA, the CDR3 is TGTGCCAGTAGTACCTACGCTGATAAAGCTTTCTTT.

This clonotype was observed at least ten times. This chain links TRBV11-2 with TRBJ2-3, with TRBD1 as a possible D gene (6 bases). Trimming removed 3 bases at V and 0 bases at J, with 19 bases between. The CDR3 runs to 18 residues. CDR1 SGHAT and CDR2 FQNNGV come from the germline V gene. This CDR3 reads CASSFATRSTGSTDTQYF. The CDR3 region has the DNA TGTGCCAGCAGCTTCGCCACTCGGTCCACAGGGAGCACAGATACGCAGTATTTT.

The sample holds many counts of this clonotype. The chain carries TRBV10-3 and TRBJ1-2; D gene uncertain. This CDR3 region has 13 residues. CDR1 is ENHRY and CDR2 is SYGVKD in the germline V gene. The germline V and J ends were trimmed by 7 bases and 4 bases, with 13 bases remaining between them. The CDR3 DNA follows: TGTGCCATCAACGGAGCAGGACTCTATGGCTACACCTTC. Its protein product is CAINGAGLYGYTF.

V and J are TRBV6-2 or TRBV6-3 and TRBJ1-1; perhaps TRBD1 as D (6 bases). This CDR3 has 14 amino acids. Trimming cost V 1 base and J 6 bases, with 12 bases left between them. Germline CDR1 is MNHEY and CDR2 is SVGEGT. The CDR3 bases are TGTGCCAGCAGTTACTGGGGCACAGGGCCTGAAGCTTTCTTT. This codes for CASSYWGTGPEAFF.

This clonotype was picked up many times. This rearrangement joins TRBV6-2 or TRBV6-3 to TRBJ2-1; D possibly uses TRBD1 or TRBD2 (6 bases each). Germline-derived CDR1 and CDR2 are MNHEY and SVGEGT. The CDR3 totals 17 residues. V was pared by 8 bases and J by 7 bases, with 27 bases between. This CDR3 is CASSKRGQGTSPNEQFF. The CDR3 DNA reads TGTGCCAGCTCCAAACGGGGGCAGGGTACGAGCCCAAATGAGCAGTTCTTC.

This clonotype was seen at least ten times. As DNA, the CDR3 is TGTGCCAGCAGCCAAATCCTACAACTAGTCAGGGACCAAGAGACCCAGTACTTC. Protein sequence: CASSQILQLVRDQETQYF. The chain carries TRBV7-9 and TRBJ2-5, with D possibly being TRBD1 or TRBD2 (5 bases each). The CDR3 is 18 amino acids. CDR1 is SEHNR and CDR2 is FQNEAQ in the germline V gene (reference sequence). Trimming pared 5 bases from V and 0 bases from J, leaving 22 bases between.

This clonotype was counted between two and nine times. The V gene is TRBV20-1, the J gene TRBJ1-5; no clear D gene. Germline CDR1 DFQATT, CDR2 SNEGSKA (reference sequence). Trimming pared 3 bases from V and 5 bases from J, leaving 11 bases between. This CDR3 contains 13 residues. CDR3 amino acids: CSASDRAYQPQHF. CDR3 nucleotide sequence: TGCAGTGCTAGCGATCGGGCTTATCAGCCCCAGCATTTT.

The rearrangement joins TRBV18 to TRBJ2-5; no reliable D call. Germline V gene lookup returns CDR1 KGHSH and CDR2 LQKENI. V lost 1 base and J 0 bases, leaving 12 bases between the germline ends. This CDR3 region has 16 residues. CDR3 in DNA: TGTGCCAGCTCACCACGTTCAGGACGACACCAAGAGACCCAGTACTTC. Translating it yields CASSPRSGRHQETQYF.

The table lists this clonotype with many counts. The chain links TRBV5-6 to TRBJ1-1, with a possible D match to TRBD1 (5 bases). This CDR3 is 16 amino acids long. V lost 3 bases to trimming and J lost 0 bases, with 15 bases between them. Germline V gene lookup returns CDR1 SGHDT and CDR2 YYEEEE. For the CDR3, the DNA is TGTGCCAGCAGCTCGTGGGGGGATTTCATGAACACTGAAGCTTTCTTT. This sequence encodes CASSSWGDFMNTEAFF.

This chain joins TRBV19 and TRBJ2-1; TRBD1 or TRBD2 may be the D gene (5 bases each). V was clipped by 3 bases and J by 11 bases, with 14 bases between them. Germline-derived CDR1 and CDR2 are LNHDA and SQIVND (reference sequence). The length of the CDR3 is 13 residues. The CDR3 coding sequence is TGTGCCAGTAGTATCGGGGCAGGGACGAAGCAGTTCTTC. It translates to CASSIGAGTKQFF.

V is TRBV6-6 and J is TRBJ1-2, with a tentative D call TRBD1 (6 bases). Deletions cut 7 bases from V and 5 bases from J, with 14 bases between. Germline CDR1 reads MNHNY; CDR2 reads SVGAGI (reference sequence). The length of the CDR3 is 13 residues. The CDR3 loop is CASTADRTYGYTF. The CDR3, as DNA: TGTGCCAGCACCGCGGACAGAACTTATGGCTACACCTTC.

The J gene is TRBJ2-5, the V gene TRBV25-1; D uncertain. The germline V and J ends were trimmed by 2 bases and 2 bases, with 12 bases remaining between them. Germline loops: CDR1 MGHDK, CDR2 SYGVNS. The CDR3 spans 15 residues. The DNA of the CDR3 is TGTGCCAGCAGTGAAGTCGGCGAGCTTCAAGAGACCCAGTACTTC. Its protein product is CASSEVGELQETQYF.

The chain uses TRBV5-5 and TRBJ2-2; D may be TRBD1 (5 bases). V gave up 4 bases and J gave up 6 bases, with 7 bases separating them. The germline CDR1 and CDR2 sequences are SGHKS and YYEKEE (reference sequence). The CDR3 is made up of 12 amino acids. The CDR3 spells CASSQTAGELFF. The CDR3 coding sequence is TGTGCCAGCAGCCAGACAGCCGGGGAGCTGTTTTTT.

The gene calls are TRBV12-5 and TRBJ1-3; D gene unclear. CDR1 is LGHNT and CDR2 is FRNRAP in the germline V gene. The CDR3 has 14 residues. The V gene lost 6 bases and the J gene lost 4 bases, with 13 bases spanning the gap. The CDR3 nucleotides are TGTGCTAGTGGGCGGTATCTGGAAGGAAACACCATATATTTT. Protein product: CASGRYLEGNTIYF.

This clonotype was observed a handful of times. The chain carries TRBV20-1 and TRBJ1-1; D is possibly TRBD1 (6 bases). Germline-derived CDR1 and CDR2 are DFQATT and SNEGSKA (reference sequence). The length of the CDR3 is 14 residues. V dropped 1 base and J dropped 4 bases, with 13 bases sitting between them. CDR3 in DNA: TGCAGTGCTAGAGTTCGGGGGGCCGGCACTGAAGCTTTCTTT. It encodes CSARVRGAGTEAFF.